Presented here are 14 T cell receptor beta chains from one specimen sequenced in a study of CD8+CD57+ T cells in acquired aplastic anemia. Profiles of TCR beta VDJ and CDR3 were generated from a genomic DNA template. TCRdb reprocessed the reads via MiXCR and lists one record per CDR3 protein. The sample has 150,000 to 200,000 distinct CDR3 sequences; around three fifths are singletons. The material sequenced was sorted CD4+, CD8+, or CD8+CD57+ T cells (not recorded which) from PBMCs. The receptors originated from a human donor with severe aplastic anemia or a healthy control (not recorded which).

The chain has TRBV5-5 and TRBJ2-5; D not resolved. Germline lookup yields CDR1 SGHKS and CDR2 YYEKEE (reference sequence). This CDR3 contains 14 residues. The germline V and J ends were trimmed by 4 bases and 0 bases, with 10 bases remaining between them. The CDR3 DNA reads as TGTGCCAGCAGCCCCTGGCGGTACCAAGAGACCCAGTACTTC. It yields the protein CASSPWRYQETQYF.

V usage is TRBV6-4 and J usage is TRBJ2-1; TRBD2 aligns across 10 bases. Germline V gene sequence: CDR1 MRHNA, CDR2 SNTAGT. The CDR3 runs to 15 residues. The ends lost 5 bases at V and 6 bases at J; junction bases unmatched: 7. CDR3 region: CASSQLAGEGNEQFF. CDR3 bases: TGTGCCAGCAGTCAGCTAGCGGGAGAAGGCAATGAGCAGTTCTTC.

This chain connects TRBV5-1 to TRBJ1-1; possibly TRBD1 for D (6 bases). Germline values: CDR1 SGHRS, CDR2 YFSETQ. The CDR3 is 12 amino acids. V was trimmed by 0 bases and J by 7 bases, leaving 7 bases between them. The chain's CDR3 is CASSLETGEAFF. The CDR3 nucleotides read TGCGCCAGCAGCTTGGAGACAGGTGAAGCTTTCTTT. Full variable domain (remainder filled in from reference TRBV5-1 and TRBJ1-1): KAGVTQTPRYLIKTRGQQVTLSCSPISGHRSVSWYQQTPGQGLQFLFEYFSETQRNKGNFPGRFSGRQFSNSRSEMNVSTLELGDSALYLCASSLETGEAFFGQGTRLTVV.

The V and J genes are TRBV7-2 and TRBJ2-1; the match to TRBD2 covers 8 bases. V lost 6 bases to trimming and J lost 6 bases; unmatched junction nucleotides: 7. Looked up from germline, CDR1 is SGHTA and CDR2 is FQGNSA. The CDR3 runs to 14 residues. The CDR3 DNA is TGTGCCAGCAGTACCACTAGCGGATTCAATGAGCAGTTCTTC. Its protein product is CASSTTSGFNEQFF.

For this clonotype: This may arise from a read error, as a much more abundant clone is one base away. V and J are TRBV12-5 and TRBJ1-4; D gene uncertain. This CDR3 contains 11 residues. Germline-derived CDR1 and CDR2 are LGHNT and FRNRAP. The CDR3 bases are TGTGCTAGTGGTTTCGGTGAAGAACTGTTTTTT. It yields the protein CASGFGEELFF.

Of note for this clonotype: Compared with germline, one end of the junction differs, possibly owing to a read error. This chain links TRBV7-9 with TRBJ2-1; possible D gene TRBD2, 5 bases. This CDR3 spans 17 amino acids. CDR1 and CDR2 from the germline V gene are SEHNR and FQNEAQ (reference sequence). This CDR3 is CASSESKIGSSYNEQFF. The DNA of the CDR3 is TGCGCCAGCAGTGAGTCGAAGATAGGGAGCTCCTACAATGAGCAGTTCTTC.

This clonotype was seen a single time. The V call is TRBV29-1, the J call TRBJ1-3; D is perhaps TRBD1 (6 bases). The CDR3 length is 13 residues. V gave up 6 bases and J gave up 0 bases, with 9 bases separating them. CDR1 and CDR2 (germline): SQVTM, ANQGSEA. The CDR3 protein is CSVEQGSGNTIYF. DNA of the CDR3: TGCAGCGTGGAACAGGGCTCTGGAAACACCATATATTTT.

On this clonotype: A much larger clone is a single base away; this may be a read error. This rearrangement joins TRBV6-2 or TRBV6-3 to TRBJ2-3, with D perhaps TRBD2 (7 bases). Germline V gives CDR1 MNHEY, CDR2 SVGEGT. The CDR3 is 14 residues long. The CDR3 DNA sequence: TGTGCCAGCCGGGGGGCCGCACAGGGCGGAGCGCAGTGTTTT. Amino acids: CASRGAAQGGAQCF.

J is TRBJ2-7 and V is TRBV7-6, with 8 bases aligning to TRBD2. The length of the CDR3 is 13 residues. The V gene end was trimmed by 7 bases and the J gene end by 3 bases; junction bases not matched to a gene: 5. Per the germline V gene, CDR1 is SGHVS and CDR2 is FNYEAQ. The CDR3 region is CASTRTSIYEQYF. CDR3 coding DNA: TGTGCCAGCACCCGGACTAGCATCTACGAGCAGTACTTC.

The gene calls are TRBV19 and TRBJ1-5; D is ambiguous. V lost 3 bases and J lost 7, with 13 bases in between. The CDR3 length is 14 residues. Germline CDR1 is LNHDA and CDR2 is SQIVND (reference sequence). The CDR3 coding sequence is TGTGCCAGTAGTATTGGAGGAGGGCGACAGCCCCAGCATTTT. Its translation: CASSIGGGRQPQHF.

This clonotype appeared a single time. This sequence joins TRBV10-3 and TRBJ1-1, with TRBD1 as a possible D gene (6 bases). The CDR3 consists of 16 residues. The germline V and J ends were trimmed by 5 bases and 3 bases, with 19 bases remaining between them. CDR1 ENHRY and CDR2 SYGVKD come from the germline V gene. CDR3 coding DNA: TGTGCCATCAGTAGACAGGACCTTGGAACGGACACTGAAGCTTTCTTT. Translating it yields CAISRQDLGTDTEAFF.

As for this clonotype: Given the absence of the conserved phenylalanine or tryptophan at the CDR3 end, a read error is likely. The gene calls are TRBV7-9 and TRBJ2-5, with D hard to call. Germline V gene lookup returns CDR1 SEHNR and CDR2 FQNEAQ (reference sequence). With 0 bases removed from V and 2 bases from J, the gap between germline ends came to 10 bases. CDR3 length: 15 residues. CDR3 nucleotides: TGTGCCAGCAGCTTAGCGCTCTGGCGACAAGAGACCCAGTACCTC. Translation: CASSLALWRQETQYL.

The chain carries TRBV5-1 and TRBJ2-1; possible D gene TRBD1, 5 bases. V lost 6 bases to trimming and J lost 10 bases, with 20 bases between them. The germline gives CDR1 SGHRS, CDR2 YFSETQ. The CDR3 extends over 14 amino acids. The CDR3 here is CASKDRAGSDEQFF. DNA of the CDR3: TGCGCCAGCAAGGATCGGGCAGGGTCCGACGAGCAGTTCTTC.

The rearrangement uses TRBV5-1 and TRBJ2-7; a weak D match, TRBD2 (6 bases). The CDR3 covers 16 residues. Trimming stripped 4 bases from V and 0 bases from J, with 17 bases between. CDR1 is SGHRS, CDR2 YFSETQ, per germline. The CDR3 sequence: CASSLSPGDSSYEQYF. CDR3 DNA: TGCGCCAGCAGCCTGAGTCCCGGGGACTCCTCCTACGAGCAGTACTTC.